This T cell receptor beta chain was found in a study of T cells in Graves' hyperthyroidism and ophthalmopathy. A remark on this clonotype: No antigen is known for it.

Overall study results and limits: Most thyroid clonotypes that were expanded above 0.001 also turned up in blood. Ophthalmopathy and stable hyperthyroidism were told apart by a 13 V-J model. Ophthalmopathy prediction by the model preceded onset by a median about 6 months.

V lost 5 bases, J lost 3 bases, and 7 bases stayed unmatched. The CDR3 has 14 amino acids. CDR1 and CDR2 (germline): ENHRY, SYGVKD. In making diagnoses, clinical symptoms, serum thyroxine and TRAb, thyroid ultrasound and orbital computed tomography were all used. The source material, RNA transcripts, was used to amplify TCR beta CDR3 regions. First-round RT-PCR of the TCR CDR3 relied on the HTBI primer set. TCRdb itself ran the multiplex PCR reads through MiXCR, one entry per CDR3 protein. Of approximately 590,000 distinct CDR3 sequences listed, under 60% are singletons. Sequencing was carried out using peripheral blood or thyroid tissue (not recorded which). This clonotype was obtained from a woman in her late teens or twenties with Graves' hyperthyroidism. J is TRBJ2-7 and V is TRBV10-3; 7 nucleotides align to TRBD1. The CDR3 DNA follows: TGTGCCATCAGTACAGGGGATAATCTCTACGAGCAGTACTTC. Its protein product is CAISTGDNLYEQYF.